This entry concerns a single TCR beta chain. Its antigen is still unknown. The sample is drawn from a study of cytotoxic CD8 clonotypes in ibrutinib-treated CLL. Broader study findings: Upon ibrutinib response clonality rose, and upon progression it fell back toward baseline.

Germline loops: CDR1 SQVTM, CDR2 ANQGSEA. The CDR3 has 12 residues. The J segment lost 4 bases and the V segment lost 7 bases, leaving 6 bases of the junction unmatched. Using immunoSEQ multiplex PCR, the repertoire was profiled, and TCRdb retains in-frame clones only, with some absent. This repertoire shows about 130,000 clones, approximately 85% found once; its top ten account for roughly 2%. The chain carries TRBV29-1 and TRBJ2-5, with 7 nucleotides matching TRBD2. This specimen consisted of PBMCs, obtained after 24 months of ibrutinib treatment. The TCR comes from a human donor with chronic lymphocytic leukemia. CDR3 sequence reads: CSGGGARETQYF. The CDR3 nucleotides read TGCAGCGGGGGGGGAGCCCGAGAGACCCAGTACTTC. Complete variable domain (other parts from reference TRBV29-1 and TRBJ2-5): SAVISQKPSRDICQRGTSLTIQCQVDSQVTMMFWYRQQPGQSLTLIATANQGSEATYESGFVIDKFPISRPNLTFSTLTVSNMSPEDSSIYLCSGGGARETQYFGPGTRLLVL.